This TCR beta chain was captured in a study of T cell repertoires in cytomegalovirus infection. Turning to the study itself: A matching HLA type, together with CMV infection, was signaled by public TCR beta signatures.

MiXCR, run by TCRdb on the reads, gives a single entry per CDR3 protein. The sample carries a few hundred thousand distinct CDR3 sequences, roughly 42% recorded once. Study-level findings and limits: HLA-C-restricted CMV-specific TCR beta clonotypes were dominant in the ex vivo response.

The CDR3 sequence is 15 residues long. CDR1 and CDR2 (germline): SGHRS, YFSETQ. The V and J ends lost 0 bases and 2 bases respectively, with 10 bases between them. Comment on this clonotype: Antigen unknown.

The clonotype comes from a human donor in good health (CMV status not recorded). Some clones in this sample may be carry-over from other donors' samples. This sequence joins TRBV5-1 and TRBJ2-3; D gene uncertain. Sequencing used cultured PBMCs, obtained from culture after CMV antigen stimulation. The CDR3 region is CASSLGAATTDTQYF. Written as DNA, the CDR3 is TGCGCCAGCAGCTTGGGGGCAGCAACCACAGATACGCAGTATTTT.